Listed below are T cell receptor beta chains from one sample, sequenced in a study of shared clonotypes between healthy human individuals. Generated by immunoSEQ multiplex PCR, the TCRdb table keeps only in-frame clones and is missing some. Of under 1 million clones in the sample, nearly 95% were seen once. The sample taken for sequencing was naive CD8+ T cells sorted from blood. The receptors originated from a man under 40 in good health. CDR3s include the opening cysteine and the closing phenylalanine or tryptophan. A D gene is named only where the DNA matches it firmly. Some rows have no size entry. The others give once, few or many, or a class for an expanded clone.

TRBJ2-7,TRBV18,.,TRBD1,CASSPVGTDYDEQYF,TGTGCCAGCTCACCTGTCGGGACAGATTATGACGAGCAGTACTTC
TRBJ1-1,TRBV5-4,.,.,CASSSPPTEAFF,TGTGCCAGCAGCTCCCCCCCCACTGAAGCTTTCTTT
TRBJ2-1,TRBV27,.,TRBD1,CASSLSPDEGAWDNEQFF,TGTGCCAGCAGTTTATCCCCCGACGAGGGGGCGTGGGACAATGAGCAGTTCTTC
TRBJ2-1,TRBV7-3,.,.,CASSYSGVGNLYNEQFF,TGTGCCAGCAGCTACAGCGGTGTAGGGAACCTCTACAATGAGCAGTTCTTC
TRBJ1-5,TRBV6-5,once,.,CASSYNRDQPQHF,TGTGCCAGCAGTTATAACAGGGACCAGCCCCAGCATTTT
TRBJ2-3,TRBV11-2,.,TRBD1,CASSLPTTGTGSRDTQYF,TGTGCCAGCAGCTTACCAACTACCGGGACAGGGAGCCGAGATACGCAGTATTTT
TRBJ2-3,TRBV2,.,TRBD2,CARTGLAGPEPSTDTQYF,TGTGCCAGGACGGGACTAGCGGGACCAGAACCTAGCACAGATACGCAGTATTTT
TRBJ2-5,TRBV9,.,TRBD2,CASSDLAGGGETQYF,TGTGCCAGCAGCGATCTAGCGGGAGGGGGTGAGACCCAGTACTTC
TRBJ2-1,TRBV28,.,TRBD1,CASSGTGEKHSYNEQFF,TGTGCCAGCAGTGGGACAGGGGAAAAACACTCCTACAATGAGCAGTTCTTC
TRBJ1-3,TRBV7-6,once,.,CASSLASGAGNTIYF,TGTGCCAGCAGCTTAGCGTCAGGGGCTGGAAACACCATATATTTT
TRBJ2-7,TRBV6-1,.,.,CASSEGGGGYEQYF,TGTGCCAGCAGTGAAGGGGGAGGGGGCTACGAGCAGTACTTC
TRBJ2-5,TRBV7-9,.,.,CASTIGRGTSWETQYF,TGTGCCAGCACCATCGGCCGAGGAACTAGCTGGGAGACCCAGTACTTC
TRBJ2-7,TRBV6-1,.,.,CASRGGSDEQYF,TGTGCCAGCAGGGGGGGTAGCGACGAGCAGTACTTC
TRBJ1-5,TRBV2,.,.,CASSDRTTSGNQPQHF,TGTGCCAGCAGTGATCGGACTACCTCAGGCAATCAGCCCCAGCATTTT
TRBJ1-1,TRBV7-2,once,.,CASSPGGTEAFF,TGTGCCAGCAGCCCCGGTGGGACTGAAGCTTTCTTT
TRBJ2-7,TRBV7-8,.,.,CASSLLTGTSYEQYF,TGTGCCAGCAGCTTATTAACAGGGACCTCCTACGAGCAGTACTTC
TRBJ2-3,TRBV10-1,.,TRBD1,CASSEIRTGATDTQYF,TGCGCCAGCAGTGAAATAAGGACAGGGGCCACAGATACGCAGTATTTT
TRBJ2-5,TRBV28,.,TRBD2,CASSLQGAGGEETQYF,TGTGCCAGCAGTCTCCAGGGAGCGGGAGGCGAAGAGACCCAGTACTTC
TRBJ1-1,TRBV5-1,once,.,CASNDGGGTEAFF,TGCGCCAGCAACGACGGTGGTGGCACTGAAGCTTTCTTT
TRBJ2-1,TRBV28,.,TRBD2,CASSSNGRVYNEQFF,TGTGCCAGCAGTTCGAACGGGAGGGTCTACAATGAGCAGTTCTTC
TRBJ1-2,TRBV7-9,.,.,CASSSTAGYYGYTF,TGTGCCAGCAGCTCCACCGCGGGGTATTATGGCTACACCTTC
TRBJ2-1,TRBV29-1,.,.,CSVEDRISSYNEQFF,TGCAGCGTTGAAGATCGGATTAGCTCCTACAATGAGCAGTTCTTC
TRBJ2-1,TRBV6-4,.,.,CASSERLARGTYNEQFF,TGTGCCAGCAGTGAGAGGTTAGCGCGGGGCACCTACAATGAGCAGTTCTTC
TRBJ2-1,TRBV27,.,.,CASSVTSTGDEQFF,TGTGCCAGCAGTGTGACTAGTACGGGCGATGAGCAGTTCTTC